This TCR beta chain was observed in a study of cytomegalovirus exposure and HLA in healthy donors. Points from the study as a whole: Later analysis indicated greater clonal expansion among HLA-associated TCR beta chains than among equally common other chains. Differences between HLA loci emerged in a later analysis of TCR association rates, with DRB1 most and HLA-C fewest.

A multiplex PCR was run with 60 Vbeta primers and 13 Jbeta primers. The assay was immunoSEQ multiplex PCR, and TCRdb's table has in-frame clones only and misses some. This table has some 98,000 clones, more than 65% appearing once. The ends were cut back, 5 bases at V and 3 bases at J, with 13 bases in the middle. The CDR3 has 13 residues. Germline CDR1 and CDR2: SQVTM and ANQGSEA. The count of this clone is one. Its specificity is unknown. V is TRBV29-1 and J is TRBJ1-1; D is unresolved. Sequenced material: PBMCs. This receptor was obtained from a human donor in good health. In DNA, the CDR3 is TGCAGCGTTATGAGCGCTGGAGACACTGAAGCTTTCTTT. It encodes CSVMSAGDTEAFF.